Listed below are T cell receptor beta chains from one sample, sequenced in a study of shared clonotypes between healthy human individuals. Assay: immunoSEQ multiplex PCR; the TCRdb copy retains only in-frame clones and omits some. The data hold 500,000 to 700,000 clones, with approximately 95% observed a single time. Sequencing was performed on naive CD8+ T cells sorted from blood. The origin of the receptors is a woman in her 30s in good health. CDR3s include the opening cysteine and the closing phenylalanine or tryptophan. D genes are given only for firm matches. Only part of the rows carry a size: once, few, many, or a class if the clone is expanded.

V gene: TRBV29-1
CDR3 length: 16
D gene: TRBD1
J gene: TRBJ2-7
clone size: .
CDR3 DNA: TGCAGCGTTGAAGATCTGGGACAGGGTAGGACCTACGAGCAGTACTTC
CDR3 protein: CSVEDLGQGRTYEQYF

V gene: TRBV5-4
CDR3 length: 14
D gene: .
J gene: TRBJ2-7
clone size: .
CDR3 DNA: TGTGCCAGCAGCTTAAAAGGCGGCCCCTACGAGCAGTACTTC
CDR3 protein: CASSLKGGPYEQYF

V gene: TRBV4-1
CDR3 length: 17
D gene: TRBD2
J gene: TRBJ2-1
clone size: .
CDR3 DNA: TGCGCCAGCAGCCAAGTAGAATGGACTAGCGACTACAATGAGCAGTTCTTC
CDR3 protein: CASSQVEWTSDYNEQFF

V gene: TRBV11-2
CDR3 length: 11
D gene: .
J gene: TRBJ2-7
clone size: .
CDR3 DNA: TGTGCCAGCAGCTTGATTCATGGGCAGTACTTC
CDR3 protein: CASSLIHGQYF

V gene: TRBV7-9
CDR3 length: 15
D gene: TRBD2
J gene: TRBJ2-7
clone size: once
CDR3 DNA: TGTGCCAGCAGCTTAGTTCTTAGCGGGTCCTACGAGCAGTACTTC
CDR3 protein: CASSLVLSGSYEQYF

V gene: TRBV27
CDR3 length: 17
D gene: TRBD1
J gene: TRBJ1-1
clone size: .
CDR3 DNA: TGTGCCAGCAGCAAACACATCAGGGGGCCGTGGGGGTTTGGAGCTTTCTTT
CDR3 protein: CASSKHIRGPWGFGAFF

V gene: TRBV4-1
CDR3 length: 13
D gene: .
J gene: TRBJ2-5
clone size: .
CDR3 DNA: TGCGCCAGCAGCCACCCCCTCCAAGAGACCCAGTACTTC
CDR3 protein: CASSHPLQETQYF

V gene: TRBV2
CDR3 length: 14
D gene: .
J gene: TRBJ2-7
clone size: .
CDR3 DNA: TGTGCCAGAACCGCCAGGGACCGCTCCTACGAGCAGTACTTC
CDR3 protein: CARTARDRSYEQYF

V gene: TRBV7-9
CDR3 length: 14
D gene: .
J gene: TRBJ1-2
clone size: .
CDR3 DNA: TGTGCCAGCAGCTTAGCGGACACGGACTATGGCTACACCTTC
CDR3 protein: CASSLADTDYGYTF

V gene: TRBV7-9
CDR3 length: 13
D gene: .
J gene: TRBJ2-7
clone size: .
CDR3 DNA: TGTGCCAGCAGCCCGGGACAATCCTACGAGCAGTACTTC
CDR3 protein: CASSPGQSYEQYF

V gene: TRBV5-6
CDR3 length: 16
D gene: TRBD1
J gene: TRBJ1-1
clone size: .
CDR3 DNA: TGTGCCAGCAGCTGGGACAGGGTACAAGGGAACACTGAAGCTTTCTTT
CDR3 protein: CASSWDRVQGNTEAFF

V gene: TRBV2
CDR3 length: 16
D gene: TRBD2
J gene: TRBJ2-7
clone size: once
CDR3 DNA: TGTGCCAGCACCATGGGAACTAGCGGGAGTATCCACGAGCAGTACTTC
CDR3 protein: CASTMGTSGSIHEQYF

V gene: TRBV28
CDR3 length: 14
D gene: .
J gene: TRBJ2-7
clone size: once
CDR3 DNA: TGTGCCAGCAGTTTTGGCAGGGTCTCCTACGAGCAGTACTTC
CDR3 protein: CASSFGRVSYEQYF

V gene: TRBV7-9
CDR3 length: 14
D gene: .
J gene: TRBJ1-5
clone size: .
CDR3 DNA: TGTGCCAGCAGCTTGGGCGGGACGTCTCAGCCCCAGCATTTT
CDR3 protein: CASSLGGTSQPQHF

V gene: TRBV7-2
CDR3 length: 14
D gene: .
J gene: TRBJ2-7
clone size: .
CDR3 DNA: TGTGCCAGCAGCTTAGTCCGGGGTCAGGACGAGCAGTACTTC
CDR3 protein: CASSLVRGQDEQYF

V gene: TRBV5-4
CDR3 length: 12
D gene: .
J gene: TRBJ1-2
clone size: few
CDR3 DNA: TGTGCCAGCAGTACCGGTGGATATGGCTACACCTTC
CDR3 protein: CASSTGGYGYTF

V gene: TRBV18
CDR3 length: 14
D gene: .
J gene: TRBJ1-1
clone size: .
CDR3 DNA: TGTGCCAGCTCACCGGATGGTAGGGTGGTTGAAGCTTTCTTT
CDR3 protein: CASSPDGRVVEAFF

V gene: TRBV19
CDR3 length: 15
D gene: .
J gene: TRBJ2-7
clone size: .
CDR3 DNA: TGTGCCAGTAGTAGTGGGCCAGATAGCTCCTACGAGCAGTACTTC
CDR3 protein: CASSSGPDSSYEQYF

V gene: TRBV4-1
CDR3 length: 13
D gene: .
J gene: TRBJ1-1
clone size: once
CDR3 DNA: TGCGCCAGCAGCCAATTACTAAGCACTGAAGCTTTCTTT
CDR3 protein: CASSQLLSTEAFF

V gene: TRBV20-1
CDR3 length: 11
D gene: .
J gene: TRBJ2-7
clone size: .
CDR3 DNA: TGCAGTGCTCACAATACCTACGAGCAGTACTTC
CDR3 protein: CSAHNTYEQYF

V gene: TRBV7-2
CDR3 length: 13
D gene: .
J gene: TRBJ1-5
clone size: .
CDR3 DNA: TGTGCCAGCAGCTTGCAGGGTAAGCAGCCCCAGCATTTT
CDR3 protein: CASSLQGKQPQHF

V gene: TRBV19
CDR3 length: 13
D gene: .
J gene: TRBJ2-7
clone size: .
CDR3 DNA: TGTGCCAGTAGTATGGGACCGTCCTACGAGCAGTACTTC
CDR3 protein: CASSMGPSYEQYF

V gene: TRBV27
CDR3 length: 11
D gene: .
J gene: TRBJ2-7
clone size: .
CDR3 DNA: TGTGCCAGCAGTCTGGGCTACGAGCAGTACTTC
CDR3 protein: CASSLGYEQYF

V gene: TRBV29-1
CDR3 length: 16
D gene: TRBD2
J gene: TRBJ2-1
clone size: .
CDR3 DNA: TGCAGCGTTGTTACTAGCGGTCCGAATTTGGGGTTGAAGCAGTTCTTC
CDR3 protein: CSVVTSGPNLGLKQFF

V gene: TRBV5-1
CDR3 length: 13
D gene: .
J gene: TRBJ1-1
clone size: once
CDR3 DNA: TGCGCCAGCAGCCTAGGGACAAACACTGAAGCTTTCTTT
CDR3 protein: CASSLGTNTEAFF

V gene: TRBV6-1
CDR3 length: 19
D gene: .
J gene: TRBJ1-2
clone size: once
CDR3 DNA: TGTGCCAGCAGTGAAAATATGTGGGTTTCGGCAGTTTTGTACTATGGCTACACCTTC
CDR3 protein: CASSENMWVSAVLYYGYTF

V gene: TRBV23-1
CDR3 length: 17
D gene: .
J gene: TRBJ1-5
clone size: .
CDR3 DNA: TGCGCCAGCAGTCAATCGGGGGCCCGGACAGAGGATCAGCCCCAGCATTTT
CDR3 protein: CASSQSGARTEDQPQHF

V gene: TRBV2
CDR3 length: 15
D gene: TRBD2
J gene: TRBJ2-1
clone size: .
CDR3 DNA: TGTGCCAGCAGGGGGACTAGCGGGAGGGTTAATGAGCAGTTCTTC
CDR3 protein: CASRGTSGRVNEQFF

V gene: TRBV5-4
CDR3 length: 14
D gene: TRBD1
J gene: TRBJ2-4
clone size: .
CDR3 DNA: TGTGCCAGCAGCTTAGGGGACAGCCAAAACATTCAGTACTTC
CDR3 protein: CASSLGDSQNIQYF

V gene: TRBV27
CDR3 length: 13
D gene: .
J gene: TRBJ1-2
clone size: .
CDR3 DNA: TGTGCCAGCAAAGGGTTTTATAACTATGGCTACACCTTC
CDR3 protein: CASKGFYNYGYTF

V gene: TRBV27
CDR3 length: 15
D gene: TRBD1
J gene: TRBJ2-7
clone size: .
CDR3 DNA: TGTGCCAGCAGTTTATCTTGGGACAGCTCCTACGAGCAGTACTTC
CDR3 protein: CASSLSWDSSYEQYF

V gene: TRBV7-9
CDR3 length: 13
D gene: .
J gene: TRBJ1-1
clone size: .
CDR3 DNA: TGTGCCAGCAGCCCAGGCCCGGGGACTGAAGCTTTCTTT
CDR3 protein: CASSPGPGTEAFF

V gene: TRBV10-3
CDR3 length: 17
D gene: TRBD1
J gene: TRBJ1-5
clone size: .
CDR3 DNA: TGTGCCATCAGTGACCCCAGGGGGCCTTATAGCAATCAGCCCCAGCATTTT
CDR3 protein: CAISDPRGPYSNQPQHF

V gene: TRBV19
CDR3 length: 13
D gene: TRBD2
J gene: TRBJ2-7
clone size: .
CDR3 DNA: TGTGCCAGTAACAGTCAGGCGGGAGACGAGCAGTACTTC
CDR3 protein: CASNSQAGDEQYF

V gene: TRBV7-9
CDR3 length: 18
D gene: TRBD2
J gene: TRBJ2-2
clone size: .
CDR3 DNA: TGTGCCAGCACCGCCGGGACTAGCGGGAGACTCGGTTCCGGGGAGCTGTTTTTT
CDR3 protein: CASTAGTSGRLGSGELFF

V gene: TRBV7-9
CDR3 length: 13
D gene: .
J gene: TRBJ2-7
clone size: .
CDR3 DNA: TGTGCCAGCAGCCCGGGACACTCCTACGAGCAGTACTTC
CDR3 protein: CASSPGHSYEQYF

V gene: TRBV10-1
CDR3 length: 13
D gene: .
J gene: TRBJ2-7
clone size: .
CDR3 DNA: TGCGCCAGCAGTGAGGGTCCCAACTACGAGCAGTACTTC
CDR3 protein: CASSEGPNYEQYF

V gene: TRBV5-1
CDR3 length: 20
D gene: .
J gene: TRBJ2-3
clone size: .
CDR3 DNA: TGCGCCAGCAGCCTTGGTCCGTCCCTCCAGAGTGAATCTAGCACAGATACGCAGTATTTT
CDR3 protein: CASSLGPSLQSESSTDTQYF

V gene: TRBV28
CDR3 length: 14
D gene: .
J gene: TRBJ2-7
clone size: .
CDR3 DNA: TGTGCCAGCAGTCCCCCCGGGGTTTTGAACGAGCAGTACTTC
CDR3 protein: CASSPPGVLNEQYF

V gene: TRBV5-1
CDR3 length: 15
D gene: .
J gene: TRBJ2-5
clone size: once
CDR3 DNA: TGCGCCAGCAGCTTGGGGTTGTGGGACGGAGAGACCCAGTACTTC
CDR3 protein: CASSLGLWDGETQYF

V gene: TRBV28
CDR3 length: 15
D gene: TRBD1
J gene: TRBJ2-5
clone size: .
CDR3 DNA: TGTGCCAGCAGTTTGACAGGGGTCGGGGTAGAGACCCAGTACTTC
CDR3 protein: CASSLTGVGVETQYF

V gene: TRBV15
CDR3 length: 16
D gene: TRBD1
J gene: TRBJ2-1
clone size: .
CDR3 DNA: TGTGCCACCAGCACCCTACACGACAGGGATCTCGATGAGCAGTTCTTC
CDR3 protein: CATSTLHDRDLDEQFF

V gene: TRBV15
CDR3 length: 14
D gene: .
J gene: TRBJ1-1
clone size: .
CDR3 DNA: TGTGCCACCAGCAATAATATCGTGAACACTGAAGCTTTCTTT
CDR3 protein: CATSNNIVNTEAFF

V gene: TRBV7-9
CDR3 length: 14
D gene: TRBD2
J gene: TRBJ2-7
clone size: .
CDR3 DNA: TGTGCCAGCAGCTATAGCGGGAGCTGGTACGAGCAGTACTTC
CDR3 protein: CASSYSGSWYEQYF

V gene: TRBV5-6
CDR3 length: 15
D gene: .
J gene: TRBJ2-1
clone size: .
CDR3 DNA: TGTGCCAGCAGCTTGAGTGGAGTGTCCTACAATGAGCAGTTCTTC
CDR3 protein: CASSLSGVSYNEQFF